The 17 T cell receptor beta chains given below trace back to one sample, sequenced in a study of T-cell reconstitution after alpha-beta-depleted transplantation in children. Unique molecular identifiers were incorporated into the prepared TCRbeta library. TCRdb re-derived calls from the PCR reads in MiXCR, one entry per CDR3 protein. The sample records 280,000 or so distinct CDR3 sequences, roughly 12% being singletons. The specimen comprised peripheral blood, sampled 180 days after TCRalphabeta/CD19-depleted stem cell transplant. The receptors were gathered from a male patient between 2 and 10 years old who had a stem cell transplant for chronic granulomatous disease, so the T cells may come from the graft donor.

This clonotype has ten or more counts. V usage is TRBV20-1 and J usage is TRBJ2-7; 9 bases map to TRBD1. V lost 5 bases and J lost 4; bases outside the gene matches: 18. CDR1 and CDR2 (germline): DFQATT, SNEGSKA (reference sequence). This CDR3 spans 17 amino acids. The CDR3: CSAYKVPGQGGTYEQYF. CDR3 coding DNA: TGCAGTGCTTATAAAGTTCCGGGACAGGGAGGAACATACGAGCAGTACTTC.

This clonotype was seen more than once but under ten times. The chain's CDR3 is CASRGPLQGANTGELFF. CDR3 in DNA: TGTGCCAGTAGGGGCCCCTTACAGGGAGCGAACACCGGGGAGCTGTTTTTT. The rearrangement links TRBV19 to TRBJ2-2; a possible D gene is TRBD1 (6 bases). CDR1 is LNHDA, CDR2 SQIVND, per germline (reference sequence). Between the trimmed V and J ends, which lost 6 bases and 0 bases, there was a span of 17 bases. This CDR3 is 17 amino acids long.

At least ten counts were recorded for this clonotype. This chain uses TRBV11-2 with TRBJ2-5; D remains ambiguous. The V and J ends lost 4 bases and 3 bases respectively, with 3 bases between them. This CDR3 has 11 amino acids. Germline CDR1 and CDR2: SGHAT and FQNNGV. In DNA form, the CDR3 reads TGTGCCAGCAGCTCAGAAGAGACCCAGTACTTC. Residues: CASSSEETQYF.

This clonotype was recorded many times. This rearrangement joins TRBV20-1 to TRBJ2-1, with D maybe TRBD2 (6 bases). The V and J ends lost 0 bases and 5 bases respectively, with 14 bases between them. Germline V gene sequence: CDR1 DFQATT, CDR2 SNEGSKA (reference sequence). CDR3 length: 15 residues. In nucleotides, the CDR3 is TGCAGTGCTAGAGATTCGAGGGAGGCGCACAATGAGCAGTTCTTC. It codes for CSARDSREAHNEQFF.

Regarding this clonotype: One base away lies a much larger clone, so this may be a sequencing read error. V and J are TRBV20-1 and TRBJ2-5, with TRBD2 matching over 11 bases. CDR1 DFQATT and CDR2 SNEGSKA come from the germline V gene (reference sequence). This CDR3 is built from 15 residues. DNA of the CDR3: TGCAGTGCTAGAGTCCCGGGACTAGCGGCAGAGACCCAGTGCTTC. This encodes CSARVPGLAAETQCF.

This clonotype has ten or more counts. The chain recombines TRBV18 with TRBJ2-4; D possibly corresponds to TRBD2 (6 bases). CDR1 is KGHSH, CDR2 LQKENI, per germline. V lost 3 bases, J lost 4 bases, and 10 bases lay in between. The CDR3 runs to 14 residues. CDR3 amino acids: CASSPRETKNIQYF. CDR3 coding DNA: TGTGCCAGCTCACCCCGGGAGACAAAAAACATTCAGTACTTC.

Concerning this clonotype: This sequence may be a read error, since a much larger clone differs from it by one base. The rearrangement uses TRBV28 and TRBJ1-4, with TRBD1 identical over 7 bases. This CDR3 is built from 16 residues. Germline CDR1 is MDHEN and CDR2 is SYDVKM. CDR3 residues: CASRDRTFATNDKLFF. DNA of the CDR3: TGTGCCAGCAGGGACAGGACCTTTGCAACTAATGACAAACTGTTTTTT. Supplemented by reference TRBV28 and TRBJ1-4, the full variable domain reads DVKVTQSSRYLVKRTGEKVFLECVQDMDHENMFWYRQDPGLGLRLIYFSYDVKMKEKGDIPEGYSVSREKKERFSLILESASTNQTSMYLCASRDRTFATNDKLFFGSGTQLSVL.

As for this clonotype: This may be a read error, as it is one base from a much larger clone. CDR3 sequence: CSAEDRGRKKLFF. The CDR3 coding sequence is TGCAGCGCCGAGGACAGGGGGCGCAAAAAACTGTTTTTT. The chain carries TRBV29-1 and TRBJ1-4; 11 nucleotides match TRBD1. J lost 9 bases, V lost 7 bases, and 7 bases had no gene match. The CDR3 is 13 residues long. Looked up from germline, CDR1 is SQVTM and CDR2 is ANQGSEA.

This clonotype was recorded at least ten times. This rearrangement joins TRBV6-5 to TRBJ2-7; no firm D call. CDR1 and CDR2 (germline): MNHEY, SVGAGI. Trimming took off 3 bases at V and 2 bases at J, with 17 bases between the two ends. This CDR3 region has 16 residues. CDR3 in DNA: TGTGCCAGCAGTTATTCCCCCCCCCGTCTCGCCTACGAGCAGTACTTC. This codes for CASSYSPPRLAYEQYF.

In its sample, this clonotype was seen many times. The chain combines TRBV7-2 with TRBJ2-7; TRBD1 agrees at 11 bases. The V gene end was trimmed by 5 bases and the J gene end by 5 bases; junction bases not matched to a gene: 5. Germline CDR1 SGHTA, CDR2 FQGNSA. The CDR3 loop spans 14 amino acids. In DNA form, the CDR3 reads TGTGCCAGCAGCGCATGGGACAGGGGGAACGAGCAGTACTTC. It encodes CASSAWDRGNEQYF.

In this sample, this clonotype turned up many times. The chain is built from TRBV10-3 and TRBJ2-7, with 8 bases aligning to TRBD2. The ends lost 8 bases at V and 4 bases at J; junction bases unmatched: 13. The CDR3 length is 15 residues. Germline CDR1 is ENHRY and CDR2 is SYGVKD. The CDR3 region has the DNA TGTGCCATCGCCGCACTCGGCGGGGGGCTATACGAGCAGTACTTC. Protein: CAIAALGGGLYEQYF.

This clonotype appeared many times. The V and J genes are TRBV12-3 or TRBV12-4 and TRBJ2-7; D might be TRBD1 (5 bases). V dropped 6 bases and J dropped 4 bases, with 13 bases sitting between them. The CDR3 sequence is 13 residues long. This CDR3 reads CASRTAGSYEQYF. The CDR3 DNA sequence: TGTGCCAGCAGAACGGCAGGGTCGTACGAGCAGTACTTC.

There are many counts of this clonotype. CDR3 loop: CASSPRDRVEKLFF. The CDR3, as DNA: TGTGCCAGCAGTCCCCGGGACAGGGTCGAAAAACTGTTTTTT. V usage is TRBV27 and J usage is TRBJ1-4; 9 positions match TRBD1. Germline loops: CDR1 MNHEY, CDR2 SMNVEV (reference sequence). The CDR3 extends over 14 amino acids. After removal of 5 bases from V and 8 bases from J, the junction contained 6 bases not matched to a gene.

This clonotype was seen ten or more times. This sequence joins TRBV15 and TRBJ2-7; D uncertain. This CDR3 contains 13 residues. CDR1 is LNHNV and CDR2 is YYDKDF in the germline V gene (reference sequence). V gave up 1 base and J gave up 6 bases, with 10 bases separating them. The chain's CDR3 is CATSRARSAEQYF. The CDR3 DNA reads TGTGCCACCAGCAGAGCCAGGTCGGCCGAGCAGTACTTC.

Concerning this clonotype: At one end the junction does not follow the germline gene, possibly because of a read error. The V and J genes are TRBV20-1 and TRBJ2-7; D not certain. From germline, CDR1 is DFQATT and CDR2 SNEGSKA (reference sequence). This CDR3 spans 14 amino acids. The CDR3 sequence: CSARGALSGYEQSF. CDR3 DNA: TGCAGTGCTAGAGGTGCACTTTCCGGATACGAGCAGTCCTTC.

Many counts were recorded for this clonotype. An end of the junction differs from the germline gene, which may be a read error. J is TRBJ2-3 and V is TRBV7-3; 9 nucleotides line up with TRBD2. This CDR3 contains 17 residues. Germline CDR1 is SGHTA and CDR2 is FQGTGA. The CDR3 nucleotides read TGTGCCAGCAGCCTAACGACTAGCGGCCCACTCGGGGATACGCAGTATTTT. Translating gives CASSLTTSGPLGDTQYF.

This clonotype was found many times. This sequence joins TRBV12-3 or TRBV12-4 and TRBJ2-5; TRBD2 matches at 8 bases. V was pared by 3 bases and J by 5 bases, with 2 bases of the junction left unmatched. This CDR3 region has 13 residues. CDR3 in amino acids: CASSLGTSETQYF. The CDR3 nucleotides are TGTGCCAGCAGTTTGGGGACTAGTGAGACCCAGTACTTC.